The 14 T cell receptor beta chains below come from one sample, sequenced in a study of blood T cells in healthy people across ages. A second PCR, run for about 7 to 11 cycles, used a sample-barcoded 5' primer plus a J-beta primer mix. MiXCR, applied by TCRdb to the 5' RACE reads, yields one record per CDR3 protein. The sample includes around 710,000 distinct CDR3 sequences, about 40% of them seen just once. Sequencing was carried out using blood. Receptor source: a woman aged 55 to 70 in good health.

The chain uses TRBV3-1 and TRBJ2-3; unclear D gene. The V end lost 6 bases, the J end lost 9 bases, and 19 bases lay between the germline ends. The germline V gene has CDR1 LGHDT and CDR2 YNNKEL (reference sequence). This CDR3 comprises 14 residues. CDR3 residues: CASSPWDRSRTQYF. The DNA for the CDR3 is TGTGCCAGCAGTCCCTGGGATAGATCGCGCACGCAGTATTTT.

The genes are TRBV30 and TRBJ2-3; D gene uncertain. The germline V gene encodes CDR1 GTSNPN and CDR2 SVGIG (reference sequence). CDR3 size: 12 residues. With 4 bases removed from V and 4 bases from J, the gap between germline ends came to 9 bases. In DNA form, the CDR3 reads TGTGCCTGGAAATTAGGATCAGATACGCAGTATTTT. Translating gives CAWKLGSDTQYF.

The V and J genes are TRBV9 and TRBJ2-5; the match to TRBD1 covers 8 bases. The J call is uncertain, as TRBJ2-7 better fits the DNA end. The CDR3 totals 15 residues. Germline values: CDR1 SGDLS, CDR2 YYNGEE. The CDR3, as DNA: TGTGCCAGCAGCGTTCGGACAGGGTTGAACTACGAGCAGTACTTC. It translates to CASSVRTGLNYEQYF.

This chain connects TRBV6-1 to TRBJ2-7; the match to TRBD1 covers 12 bases. Germline lookup yields CDR1 MNHNS and CDR2 SASEGT. V shed 3 bases, J shed 1 base, and the junction held 7 bases outside the gene matches. The CDR3 has 17 residues. CDR3 sequence: CASSERGDRGPSYEQYF. CDR3 sequence (DNA): TGTGCCAGCAGTGAGCGGGGGGACAGGGGGCCATCCTACGAGCAGTACTTC.

The V call is TRBV7-2, the J call TRBJ1-1; D is perhaps TRBD1 (6 bases). Germline V gives CDR1 SGHTA, CDR2 FQGNSA. The CDR3 is 18 amino acids. V lost 5 bases and J 1 base, leaving 23 bases between the germline ends. CDR3 sequence reads: CASSQKGIGGLENTEAFF. The CDR3 bases are TGTGCCAGCAGCCAAAAGGGAATCGGGGGCCTAGAGAACACTGAAGCTTTCTTT.

The CDR3: CSAKGVGGNNSPLHF. In DNA form, the CDR3 reads TGCAGTGCTAAGGGTGTCGGTGGGAATAATTCACCCCTCCACTTT. V and J are TRBV20-1 and TRBJ1-6; D remains ambiguous. The V and J ends lost 4 bases and 5 bases respectively, with 15 bases between them. Germline V CDR1 and CDR2: DFQATT, SNEGSKA (reference sequence). This CDR3 spans 15 amino acids.

This rearrangement joins TRBV6-1 to TRBJ1-4; no firm D call. The germline CDR1 and CDR2 sequences are MNHNS and SASEGT. The CDR3 loop spans 17 amino acids. Between the trimmed V and J ends, which lost 2 bases and 0 bases, there was a span of 13 bases. CDR3 coding DNA: TGTGCCAGCAGTGAATCCCTCGAAGCTACAACTAATGAAAAACTGTTTTTT. It is translated as CASSESLEATTNEKLFF.

The V and J genes are TRBV4-1 and TRBJ2-7, with 13 bases that match TRBD2. J was trimmed by 10 bases and V by 0 bases; bases with no gene match: 6. The CDR3 runs 15 residues. Germline assignment: CDR1 MGHRA and CDR2 YSYEKL. The CDR3 here is CASSQEGGLAGIQYF. The CDR3 DNA is TGCGCCAGCAGCCAAGAAGGGGGACTAGCGGGAATTCAGTACTTC.

The gene calls are TRBV20-1 and TRBJ1-1; D is ambiguous. The V gene lost 7 bases and the J gene lost 1 base, with 7 bases spanning the gap. There are 11 residues in the CDR3. CDR1 and CDR2 from the germline V gene are DFQATT and SNEGSKA (reference sequence). The CDR3 reads CSDGGNTEAFF. The CDR3, as DNA: TGCAGTGACGGAGGGAACACTGAAGCTTTCTTT.

V and J are TRBV2 and TRBJ1-1; D gene unclear. The V gene's germline CDR1 is SNHLY and CDR2 FYNNEI. CDR3 length: 12 amino acids. V lost 9 bases and J lost 4, with 12 bases in between. The CDR3 spells CASMMGRTEAFF. The DNA for the CDR3 is TGTGCCAGTATGATGGGTCGCACTGAAGCTTTCTTT.

CDR3 residues: CASSRQGIPSYEQYF. The CDR3 DNA sequence: TGTGCCAGCAGTCGACAGGGGATACCCTCCTACGAGCAGTACTTC. The rearrangement joins TRBV6-5 to TRBJ2-7, with 8 nucleotides matching TRBD1. V was clipped by 5 bases and J by 0 bases; unmatched bases: 6. Germline loops: CDR1 MNHEY, CDR2 SVGAGI. This CDR3 region has 15 residues.

The chain employs TRBV5-1 and TRBJ2-5, with TRBD2 matching over 11 bases. Germline lookup yields CDR1 SGHRS and CDR2 YFSETQ. V gave up 4 bases and J gave up 11 bases; unmatched junction bases: 10. This CDR3 has 14 amino acids. The DNA for the CDR3 is TGCGCCAGCAGCCCGACTAGCGGGGAGGATGAGCAGTACTTC. Protein product: CASSPTSGEDEQYF.

V and J are TRBV4-2 and TRBJ2-3; D gene unclear. From germline, CDR1 is LGHNA and CDR2 YNFKEQ. This CDR3 contains 16 residues. V shed 1 base and J shed 3 bases, with 14 bases lying between them. The CDR3 coding sequence is TGTGCCAGCAGCCAAGGGACGGCCGTCGCGACAGATACGCAGTATTTT. As protein: CASSQGTAVATDTQYF.

This rearrangement joins TRBV7-2 to TRBJ1-3; 8 bases align to TRBD1. The CDR3 has 15 residues. Germline V lookup: CDR1 SGHTA, CDR2 FQGNSA. V trimming: 2 bases; J trimming: 6 bases; junction bases outside the gene matches: 6. The DNA for the CDR3 is TGTGCCAGCAGCTTATCCCGGGACAGGTTAAACACCATATATTTT. Its protein product is CASSLSRDRLNTIYF. The whole variable domain, filled in from reference TRBV7-2 and TRBJ1-3, reads GAGVSQSPSNKVTEKGKDVELRCDPISGHTALYWYRQSLGQGLEFLIYFQGNSAPDKSGLPSDRFSAERTGGSVSTLTIQRTQQEDSAVYLCASSLSRDRLNTIYFGEGSWLTVV.